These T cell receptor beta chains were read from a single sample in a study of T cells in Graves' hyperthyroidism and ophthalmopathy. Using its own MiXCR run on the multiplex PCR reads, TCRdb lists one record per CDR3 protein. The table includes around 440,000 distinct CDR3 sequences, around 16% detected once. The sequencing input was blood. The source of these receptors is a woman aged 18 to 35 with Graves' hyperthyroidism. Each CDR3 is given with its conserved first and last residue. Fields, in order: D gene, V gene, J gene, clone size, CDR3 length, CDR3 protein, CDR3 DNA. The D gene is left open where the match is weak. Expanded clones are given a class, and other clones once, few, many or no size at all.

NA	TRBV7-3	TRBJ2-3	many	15	CASSLGWGLTDTQYF	TGTGCCAGCAGCTTAGGCTGGGGGCTCACAGATACGCAGTATTTT
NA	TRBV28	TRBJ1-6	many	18	CASSPPLITGIHNSPLHF	TGTGCCAGCAGTCCCCCTCTGATTACAGGGATCCATAATTCACCCCTCCACTTT
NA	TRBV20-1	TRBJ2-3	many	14	CSARETSIPDTQYF	TGCAGTGCCAGAGAAACCAGCATTCCAGATACGCAGTATTTT
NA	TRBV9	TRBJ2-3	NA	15	CASSVGWARTDTQYF	TGTGCCAGCAGCGTAGGGTGGGCCCGCACAGATACGCAGTATTTT
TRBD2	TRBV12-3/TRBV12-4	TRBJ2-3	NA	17	CASSVAGGRLSTDTQYF	TGTGCCAGCAGCGTAGCGGGAGGTCGGTTAAGCACAGATACGCAGTATTTT
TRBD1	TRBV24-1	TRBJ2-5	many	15	CATSDDRTGGETQYF	TGTGCCACCAGTGATGACCGGACAGGGGGAGAGACCCAGTACTTC
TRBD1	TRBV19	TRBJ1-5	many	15	CASSTTGGGNQPQHF	TGTGCCAGTAGTACTACAGGGGGCGGCAATCAGCCCCAGCATTTT
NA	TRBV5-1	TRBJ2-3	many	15	CASSPSTARTDTQYF	TGCGCCAGCAGCCCTTCTACCGCGAGGACAGATACGCAGTATTTT
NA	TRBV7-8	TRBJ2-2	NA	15	CASSLRGRGTGELFF	TGTGCCAGCAGCTTACGTGGGAGAGGGACCGGGGAGCTGTTTTTT
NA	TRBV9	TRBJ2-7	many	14	CASSPWTVPNEQYF	TGTGCCAGCAGCCCGTGGACGGTTCCTAACGAGCAGTACTTC
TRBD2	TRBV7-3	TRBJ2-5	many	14	CASSLLAAEGTQYF	TGTGCCAGCAGCTTACTAGCGGCGGAGGGGACCCAGTACTTC
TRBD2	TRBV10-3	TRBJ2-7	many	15	CAISESAGPGIEQYF	TGTGCCATCAGTGAGTCAGCGGGGCCAGGGATCGAGCAGTACTTC
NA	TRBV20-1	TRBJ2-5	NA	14	CSASRSPTQETQYF	TGCAGTGCTAGTAGGTCCCCCACCCAAGAGACCCAGTACTTC
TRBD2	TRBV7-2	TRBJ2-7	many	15	CASSPGGAKSYEQYF	TGTGCCAGCAGCCCCGGGGGGGCTAAGTCCTACGAGCAGTACTTC
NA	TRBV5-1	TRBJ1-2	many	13	CATRGGTGDGYTF	TGCGCCACCAGGGGCGGAACCGGGGATGGCTACACCTTC
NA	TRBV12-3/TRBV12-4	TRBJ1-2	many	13	CASSLQVNYGYTF	TGTGCCAGCAGTTTACAGGTTAACTATGGCTACACCTTC
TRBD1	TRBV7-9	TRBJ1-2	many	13	CASSLGGQGNYTF	TGTGCCAGCAGCTTAGGCGGACAGGGGAACTACACCTTC
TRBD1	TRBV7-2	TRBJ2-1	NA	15	CASSLSGQLSDEQFF	TGTGCCAGCAGCTTATCGGGACAGTTAAGTGATGAGCAGTTCTTC
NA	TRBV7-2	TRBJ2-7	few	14	CASSLLSSSSEQYF	TGTGCCAGCAGCTTACTGTCGTCGTCCTCCGAGCAGTACTTC
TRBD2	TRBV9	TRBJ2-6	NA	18	CASSPRLAGGSGANVLTF	TGTGCCAGCAGCCCGAGACTAGCGGGGGGGTCTGGGGCCAACGTCCTGACTTTC
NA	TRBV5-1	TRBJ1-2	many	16	CASSLAVRTENYGYTF	TGCGCCAGCAGCTTGGCCGTGCGGACAGAGAACTATGGCTACACCTTC
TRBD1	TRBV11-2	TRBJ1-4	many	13	CASLGQGGEKLFF	TGTGCCAGCTTGGGACAGGGGGGTGAAAAACTGTTTTTT
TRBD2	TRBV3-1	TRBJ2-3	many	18	CASSQWGASGESTDTQYF	TGTGCCAGCAGCCAATGGGGCGCTAGCGGGGAAAGCACAGATACGCAGTATTTT
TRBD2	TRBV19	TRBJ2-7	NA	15	CASSIGGRTPYEQYF	TGTGCCAGTAGTATAGGCGGGAGGACCCCCTACGAGCAGTACTTC
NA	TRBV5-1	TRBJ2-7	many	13	CASSQWERVEQYF	TGCGCCAGCAGTCAGTGGGAGAGAGTGGAGCAGTACTTC
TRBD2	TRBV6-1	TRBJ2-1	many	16	CASSESLAGGYNEQFF	TGTGCCAGCAGTGAGTCCCTAGCGGGGGGGTACAATGAGCAGTTCTTC
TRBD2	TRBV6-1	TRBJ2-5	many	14	CASSFGAGGETQYF	TGTGCCAGCAGTTTCGGTGCGGGGGGCGAGACCCAGTACTTC
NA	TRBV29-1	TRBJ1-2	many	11	CSGSGPHGYTF	TGCAGCGGGTCAGGGCCTCATGGCTACACCTTC
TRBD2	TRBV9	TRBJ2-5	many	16	CASSISQRGGSETQYF	TGTGCCAGCAGCATTAGCCAACGGGGGGGCTCAGAGACCCAGTACTTC
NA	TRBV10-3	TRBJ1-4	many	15	CAISESTGANEKLFF	TGTGCCATCAGTGAGTCGACAGGTGCTAATGAAAAACTGTTTTTT
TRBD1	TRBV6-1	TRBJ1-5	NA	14	CASMGQKLFGPQHF	TGTGCCAGCATGGGACAGAAACTTTTCGGACCCCAGCATTTT
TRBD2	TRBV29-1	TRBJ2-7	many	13	CSVLAGGSYEQYF	TGCAGCGTCCTAGCGGGGGGCTCCTACGAGCAGTACTTC
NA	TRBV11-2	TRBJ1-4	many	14	CASSLDRVDEKLFF	TGTGCCAGCAGCTTAGACAGGGTCGATGAAAAACTGTTTTTT
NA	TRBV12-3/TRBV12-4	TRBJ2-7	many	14	CASSLGVSSYEQYF	TGTGCCAGCAGTTTAGGGGTGAGCTCCTACGAGCAGTACTTC
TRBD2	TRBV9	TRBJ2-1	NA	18	CASSVVGGLAGAYNEQFF	TGTGCCAGCAGCGTAGTTGGGGGGCTAGCGGGAGCCTACAATGAGCAGTTCTTC
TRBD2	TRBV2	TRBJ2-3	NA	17	CASSESSGGAFADTQYF	TGTGCCAGCAGTGAGTCCAGCGGGGGGGCGTTCGCAGATACGCAGTATTTT
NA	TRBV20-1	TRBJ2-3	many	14	CSATTGSSTDTQYF	TGCAGTGCTACAACAGGGAGCAGCACAGATACGCAGTATTTT
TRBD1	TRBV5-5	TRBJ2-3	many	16	CASSQGTGGLTDTQYF	TGTGCCAGCAGCCAGGGGACAGGGGGCCTTACAGATACGCAGTATTTT
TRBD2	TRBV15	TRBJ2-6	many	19	CATSRPVLAGVAGANVLTF	TGTGCCACCAGCAGACCGGTACTAGCGGGCGTCGCTGGGGCCAACGTCCTGACTTTC
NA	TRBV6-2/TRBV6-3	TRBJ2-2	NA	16	CASAPAGGDNTGELFF	TGTGCCAGCGCCCCAGCCGGCGGGGACAACACCGGGGAGCTGTTTTTT
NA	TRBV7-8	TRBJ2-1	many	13	CASSLVLAHEQFF	TGTGCCAGCAGCTTAGTACTAGCCCATGAGCAGTTCTTC
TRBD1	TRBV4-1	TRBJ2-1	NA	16	CASSHTFRDRDNEQFF	TGCGCCAGCAGCCATACTTTCCGGGACAGGGACAATGAGCAGTTCTTC
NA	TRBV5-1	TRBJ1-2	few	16	CASSGGTRHVNYGYTF	TGCGCCAGCAGCGGCGGGACCCGACATGTCAACTATGGCTACACCTTC
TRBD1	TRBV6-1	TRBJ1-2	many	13	CASSRDRGEGYTF	TGTGCCAGCAGCAGGGACAGGGGAGAGGGCTACACCTTC
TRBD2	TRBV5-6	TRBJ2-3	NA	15	CASSLGSTSADTQYF	TGTGCCAGCAGCTTAGGTTCTACTAGCGCAGATACGCAGTATTTT
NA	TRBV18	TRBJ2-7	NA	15	CASSPMAGINHEQYF	TGTGCCAGCTCACCAATGGCCGGGATCAACCACGAGCAGTACTTC
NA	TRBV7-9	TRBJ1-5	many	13	CASSRAGNQPQHF	TGTGCCAGCAGTCGGGCCGGGAATCAGCCCCAGCATTTT
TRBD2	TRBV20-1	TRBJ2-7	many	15	CSARGGGGPTYEQYF	TGCAGTGCTAGAGGCGGCGGGGGGCCCACCTACGAGCAGTACTTC
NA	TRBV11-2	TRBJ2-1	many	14	CASSFRGGTNEQFF	TGTGCCAGCAGCTTCAGGGGGGGTACTAATGAGCAGTTCTTC
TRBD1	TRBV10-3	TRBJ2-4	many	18	CAISESLRGQGGKNIQYF	TGTGCCATCAGTGAGTCGCTGAGGGGACAGGGAGGCAAAAACATTCAGTACTTC
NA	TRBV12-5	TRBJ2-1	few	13	CASRPRDLNEQFF	TGTGCTAGTCGCCCCCGGGATCTAAATGAGCAGTTCTTC
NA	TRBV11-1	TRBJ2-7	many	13	CASSLASPGEQYF	TGTGCCAGCAGCTTAGCGAGCCCCGGGGAGCAGTACTTC
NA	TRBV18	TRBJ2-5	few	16	CASSPRGGPNQETQYF	TGTGCCAGCTCACCAAGGGGGGGGCCCAACCAAGAGACCCAGTACTTC
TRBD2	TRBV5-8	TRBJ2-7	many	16	CASSPSSGRASYEQYF	TGTGCCAGCAGCCCCTCTAGCGGGAGGGCCTCATACGAGCAGTACTTC
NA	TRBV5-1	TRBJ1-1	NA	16	CASSDPYGVKNTEAFF	TGCGCCAGCAGCGACCCTTATGGGGTAAAGAACACTGAAGCTTTCTTT
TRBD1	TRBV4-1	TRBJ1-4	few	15	CASSRGTGTNEKLFF	TGCGCCAGCAGCCGCGGGACAGGAACTAATGAAAAACTGTTTTTT
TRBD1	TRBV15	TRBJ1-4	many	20	CATSGQVDRRSVLLQKKLFF	TGTGCCACCAGCGGGCAGGTGGACAGGCGCTCAGTACTCCTACAGAAAAAACTGTTTTTT
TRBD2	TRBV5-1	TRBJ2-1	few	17	CASSLGLAGGSSNEQFF	TGCGCCAGCAGCCTGGGACTAGCGGGGGGGTCTAGCAATGAGCAGTTCTTC
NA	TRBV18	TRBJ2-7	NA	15	CASSPTDVSSYEQYF	TGTGCCAGCTCACCAACGGACGTAAGCTCCTACGAGCAGTACTTC
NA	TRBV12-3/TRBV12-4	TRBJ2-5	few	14	CASSIRGLGETQYF	TGTGCCAGCAGTATAAGAGGGCTGGGGGAGACCCAGTACTTC